Below, 31 T cell receptor beta chains from the same sample are listed, as sequenced in a study of cytomegalovirus exposure and HLA in healthy donors. The study ran its PCR with 60 Vbeta and 13 Jbeta primers. Using immunoSEQ multiplex PCR, the repertoire was profiled, and TCRdb retains in-frame clones only, with some absent. The listing contains about 170,000 clones. Material: PBMCs. The receptors originated from a woman aged 18-35 years in good health and CMV-seropositive.

The rearrangement links TRBV7-6 to TRBJ1-4; maybe TRBD1 (5 bases). The V gene lost 5 bases and the J gene lost 7 bases, with 17 bases spanning the gap. The CDR3 loop spans 15 amino acids. From germline, CDR1 is SGHVS and CDR2 FNYEAQ. CDR3 protein: CASSQPSGRGEKLFF. For the CDR3, the DNA is TGTGCCAGCAGCCAACCCTCAGGGCGAGGTGAAAAACTGTTTTTT.

V gene TRBV4-1 combines with J gene TRBJ1-2; 8 nucleotides line up with TRBD1. There are 16 residues in the CDR3. Per the germline V gene, CDR1 is MGHRA and CDR2 is YSYEKL. Unmatched junction bases numbered 11, after V lost 3 bases and J lost 5 bases. Here the CDR3 reads CASSQGTGEGLYGYTF. CDR3 DNA: TGCGCCAGCAGCCAGGGGACAGGCGAGGGTCTATATGGCTACACCTTC.

The chain combines TRBV6-5 with TRBJ1-1; D unresolved. Trimming took 2 bases from V and 10 from J, leaving 14 bases between them. The CDR3 loop spans 13 amino acids. Germline V gives CDR1 MNHEY, CDR2 SVGAGI. The CDR3 sequence is CASSYPPEGVAFF. Here the CDR3 DNA reads TGTGCCAGCAGTTACCCCCCTGAGGGTGTAGCTTTCTTT.

The chain employs TRBV4-1 and TRBJ2-1; D perhaps matches TRBD1 (5 bases). There are 16 residues in the CDR3. CDR1 is MGHRA and CDR2 is YSYEKL in the germline V gene. V was cut by 5 bases and J by 2 bases, with 16 bases left in between. CDR3 DNA sequence: TGCGCCAGCAGCGGTCTGCAAAGGGGTACCTACAATGAGCAGTTCTTC. Amino acid sequence: CASSGLQRGTYNEQFF.

The chain has TRBV6-4 and TRBJ2-6, with a tentative D call TRBD1 (5 bases). Germline assignment: CDR1 MRHNA and CDR2 SNTAGT. V gave up 2 bases and J gave up 4 bases, with 12 bases separating them. The CDR3 covers 16 residues. CDR3 nucleotides: TGTGCCAGCAGTGACCGTACAGGAACGGGGGCCAACGTCCTGACTTTC. This encodes CASSDRTGTGANVLTF.

The J gene is TRBJ1-1, the V gene TRBV13; D is ambiguous. In germline, CDR1 is PRHDT, CDR2 FYEKMQ (reference sequence). The CDR3 is 14 amino acids. Trimming cost V 3 bases and J 1 base, with 9 bases left between them. This chain's CDR3 is CASSFWAENTEAFF. The CDR3 bases are TGTGCCAGCAGCTTCTGGGCAGAGAACACTGAAGCTTTCTTT. The variable domain in full, completed from reference TRBV13 and TRBJ1-1, reads AAGVIQSPRHLIKEKRETATLKCYPIPRHDTVYWYQQGPGQDPQFLISFYEKMQSDKGSIPDRFSAQQFSDYHSELNMSSLELGDSALYFCASSFWAENTEAFFGQGTRLTVV.

The J gene is TRBJ1-2, the V gene TRBV14, with no clear D. V dropped 8 bases and J dropped 4 bases, with 14 bases sitting between them. The CDR3 length is 13 residues. Germline loops: CDR1 SGHDN, CDR2 FVKESK. The CDR3 region has the DNA TGTGCCAGCGCGGTGTCGCATGGCTATGGCTACACCTTC. This encodes CASAVSHGYGYTF.

The rearrangement links TRBV5-4 to TRBJ2-3; 8 bases align to TRBD2. The junction had 10 bases not matched to a gene; V was cut back by 2 bases and J by 5 bases. Germline V gene lookup returns CDR1 SGHNT and CDR2 YYREEE (reference sequence). The CDR3 loop spans 16 amino acids. For the CDR3, the DNA is TGTGCCAGCAGCTTCATAGCGGGACTTCAGGGAGATACGCAGTATTTT. It yields the protein CASSFIAGLQGDTQYF.

This chain joins TRBV5-4 and TRBJ1-1; 10 bases fit TRBD1. The CDR3 spans 14 residues. V shed 4 bases and J 1 base; nucleotides not matched to a gene: 1. Germline V gene lookup returns CDR1 SGHNT and CDR2 YYREEE (reference sequence). The CDR3 reads CASSRDRGNTEAFF. DNA for the CDR3: TGTGCCAGCAGCAGGGACAGGGGGAACACTGAAGCTTTCTTT. The full variable domain, completed using reference TRBV5-4 and TRBJ1-1, is ETGVTQSPTHLIKTRGQQVTLRCSSQSGHNTVSWYQQALGQGPQFIFQYYREEENGRGNFPPRFSGLQFPNYSSELNVNALELDDSALYLCASSRDRGNTEAFFGQGTRLTVV.

V is TRBV5-6 and J is TRBJ1-6; D gene uncertain. V was cut by 5 bases and J by 8 bases, with 14 bases left in between. Germline V lookup: CDR1 SGHDT, CDR2 YYEEEE. The CDR3 is 14 amino acids. The CDR3 reads CASRLMHRDSPLHF. DNA of the CDR3: TGTGCCAGCAGACTTATGCACAGAGATTCACCCCTCCACTTT.

V is TRBV6-4 and J is TRBJ2-2, with 7 bases identical to TRBD1. There are 15 residues in the CDR3. The junction had 2 bases not matched to a gene; V was cut back by 4 bases and J by 0 bases. Germline V gene lookup returns CDR1 MRHNA and CDR2 SNTAGT. This chain's CDR3 is CASSAGQANTGELFF. The CDR3 DNA follows: TGTGCCAGCAGTGCTGGACAGGCGAACACCGGGGAGCTGTTTTTT.

This chain joins TRBV19 and TRBJ1-5, with 8 bases lining up with TRBD1. V trimming: 5 bases; J trimming: 2 bases; junction bases outside the gene matches: 5. The CDR3 runs to 15 residues. Germline V lookup: CDR1 LNHDA, CDR2 SQIVND (reference sequence). This CDR3 reads CASSPRTGRNQPQHF. In DNA form, the CDR3 reads TGTGCCAGTAGTCCTCGGACAGGGCGCAATCAGCCCCAGCATTTT.

The chain links TRBV30 to TRBJ2-1; D is possibly TRBD1 (5 bases). Germline values: CDR1 GTSNPN, CDR2 SVGIG (reference sequence). This CDR3 has 17 amino acids. Trimming stripped 4 bases from V and 2 bases from J, with 21 bases between. The CDR3 loop reads CAWTPSPKARAYNEQFF. For the CDR3, the DNA is TGTGCCTGGACTCCCTCCCCCAAGGCCAGGGCCTACAATGAGCAGTTCTTC.

The chain has TRBV2 and TRBJ2-5; 14 bases match TRBD2. Germline V gene data show CDR1 as SNHLY and CDR2 as FYNNEI. Trimming cost V 6 bases and J 5 bases; bases outside gene matches: 5. The CDR3 is 15 residues long. The CDR3 is CASRGTSGRRETQYF. The DNA of the CDR3 is TGTGCCAGCAGGGGGACTAGCGGGAGACGCGAGACCCAGTACTTC.

This chain connects TRBV6-1 to TRBJ2-3, with 7 bases fitting TRBD1. The germline V gene has CDR1 MNHNS and CDR2 SASEGT. The V gene end was trimmed by 6 bases and the J gene end by 6 bases; junction bases not matched to a gene: 9. The CDR3 spans 14 residues. In DNA, the CDR3 is TGTGCCAGCAGAAGACAGGGTCTATCGGATACGCAGTATTTT. The encoded protein is CASRRQGLSDTQYF.

This chain uses TRBV7-6 with TRBJ2-1, with a possible D match to TRBD2 (6 bases). Germline V gene lookup returns CDR1 SGHVS and CDR2 FNYEAQ. The CDR3 consists of 15 residues. V lost 0 bases and J 7 bases, leaving 13 bases between the germline ends. The CDR3 is CASSLAGTAWNEQFF. The CDR3 bases are TGTGCCAGCAGCTTAGCCGGGACTGCATGGAATGAGCAGTTCTTC.

The genes are TRBV5-3 and TRBJ2-5, with a tentative D call TRBD2 (6 bases). Being an ORF, TRBV5-3 has a function that is uncertain. This CDR3 contains 14 residues. Trimming left V 1 base short and J 4 bases short, with 11 bases between. The CDR3: CARSLSGLGETQYF. The DNA for the CDR3 is TGTGCCAGAAGCTTGTCGGGACTGGGAGAGACCCAGTACTTC.

The chain has TRBV11-2 and TRBJ2-7; TRBD2 matches 10 bases. There are 15 residues in the CDR3. V shed 5 bases and J 0 bases; nucleotides not matched to a gene: 4. The germline V gene encodes CDR1 SGHAT and CDR2 FQNNGV. CDR3 DNA: TGTGCCAGCAGCCGGACTAGCGGTATCTCCTACGAGCAGTACTTC. It codes for CASSRTSGISYEQYF.

The chain joins TRBV11-1 to TRBJ2-3, with 9 bases lining up with TRBD2. The V gene end was trimmed by 4 bases and the J gene end by 4 bases; junction bases not matched to a gene: 12. The germline CDR1 and CDR2 sequences are SGHAT and FQDESV (reference sequence). This CDR3 is 17 amino acids long. The CDR3 coding sequence is TGTGCCAGCAGCTCCCGTAGCGGGAGCGGGGGTGCAGATACGCAGTATTTT. Translated: CASSSRSGSGGADTQYF.

In nucleotides, the CDR3 is TGTGCCAGCGGCCTTCGGGCTAGCGGGGACCAAGAGACCCAGTACTTC. Amino acid sequence: CASGLRASGDQETQYF. The V gene is TRBV5-4, the J gene TRBJ2-5; 9 positions match TRBD2. The CDR3 has 16 amino acids. Germline V CDR1 and CDR2: SGHNT, YYREEE (reference sequence). Trimming removed 7 bases from V and 0 bases from J; junction bases left unmatched: 10.

The J gene is TRBJ1-1, the V gene TRBV5-4; TRBD1 is a possible D gene (6 bases). This CDR3 is 15 amino acids long. Per the germline V gene, CDR1 is SGHNT and CDR2 is YYREEE (reference sequence). V was clipped by 3 bases and J by 0 bases, with 12 bases between them. The CDR3: CASSSGGGVNTEAFF. The CDR3, as DNA: TGTGCCAGCAGCTCGGGAGGGGGGGTGAACACTGAAGCTTTCTTT.

V usage is TRBV5-1 and J usage is TRBJ1-4; 12 bases align to TRBD1. V gave up 2 bases and J gave up 8 bases; unmatched junction bases: 4. CDR1 SGHRS and CDR2 YFSETQ come from the germline V gene. The CDR3 length is 15 residues. The CDR3 region is CASSLTGTGGEKLFF. The CDR3 DNA reads TGCGCCAGCAGCTTAACCGGGACAGGGGGCGAAAAACTGTTTTTT.

CDR3 region: CASSPDWWDTQYF. The CDR3 coding sequence is TGTGCCAGCAGCCCGGACTGGTGGGATACGCAGTATTTT. The chain uses TRBV5-4 and TRBJ2-3; D might be TRBD2 (5 bases). V was shortened by 4 bases and J by 6 bases, with 12 bases between the two germline ends. Germline V CDR1 and CDR2: SGHNT, YYREEE (reference sequence). CDR3 length: 13 amino acids.

CDR3 region: CASSDRQGKLYEQYF. The CDR3 coding sequence is TGTGCCAGCAGTGACCGACAGGGTAAATTGTACGAGCAGTACTTC. The chain joins TRBV6-1 to TRBJ2-7; 7 nucleotides align to TRBD1. The germline V gene has CDR1 MNHNS and CDR2 SASEGT. V lost 3 bases to trimming and J lost 4 bases; unmatched junction nucleotides: 9. The CDR3 covers 15 residues.

The V and J genes are TRBV2 and TRBJ1-1, with D possibly TRBD1 on 6 matching bases. V dropped 4 bases and J dropped 0 bases, with 9 bases sitting between them. Germline CDR1 reads SNHLY; CDR2 reads FYNNEI. This CDR3 spans 14 amino acids. In DNA form, the CDR3 reads TGTGCCAGCAGTGTTGGGGGCATGAACACTGAAGCTTTCTTT. As protein: CASSVGGMNTEAFF.

This chain joins TRBV7-8 and TRBJ2-1, with D unclear. The germline V gene encodes CDR1 SGHVS and CDR2 FQNEAQ. The CDR3 extends over 15 amino acids. Trimming pared 3 bases from V and 0 bases from J, leaving 9 bases between. CDR3 nucleotide sequence: TGTGCCAGCAGCTTCGAGTACCTCTCCTACAATGAGCAGTTCTTC. Translating it yields CASSFEYLSYNEQFF.

The V gene is TRBV19, the J gene TRBJ2-2; D perhaps matches TRBD2 (6 bases). V gave up 7 bases and J gave up 2 bases, with 17 bases separating them. CDR1 is LNHDA and CDR2 is SQIVND in the germline V gene (reference sequence). This CDR3 contains 16 residues. The CDR3 protein is CASTRKGTQNTGELFF. The CDR3 DNA follows: TGTGCCAGTACCCGGAAAGGGACTCAAAACACCGGGGAGCTGTTTTTT.

The rearrangement uses TRBV4-1 and TRBJ2-1, with 12 nucleotides matching TRBD2. V lost 4 bases, J lost 5 bases, and 9 bases stayed unmatched. Germline CDR1 reads MGHRA; CDR2 reads YSYEKL. The CDR3 is 17 residues long. Here the CDR3 reads CASSRPLLAGGNNEQFF. The CDR3 nucleotides read TGCGCCAGCAGCCGGCCCCTTCTAGCGGGGGGGAACAATGAGCAGTTCTTC.

J is TRBJ2-5 and V is TRBV7-2; 7 bases match TRBD2. V lost 3 bases and J lost 5; bases outside the gene matches: 3. This CDR3 is 13 amino acids long. From germline, CDR1 is SGHTA and CDR2 FQGNSA. CDR3 region: CASSFGGTETQYF. CDR3 bases: TGTGCCAGCAGCTTCGGGGGGACGGAGACCCAGTACTTC.

The rearrangement joins TRBV2 to TRBJ1-2; 8 bases match TRBD1. This CDR3 has 14 residues. Germline trimming cut 6 bases from V and 8 bases from J; bases unmatched to any gene: 11. Germline V gene data show CDR1 as SNHLY and CDR2 as FYNNEI. This CDR3 reads CASSLSRGLGGYTF. The CDR3 region has the DNA TGTGCCAGCAGCCTCAGCAGGGGGCTGGGCGGCTACACCTTC.

The chain joins TRBV6-1 to TRBJ1-4; maybe TRBD1 (6 bases). The germline V gene encodes CDR1 MNHNS and CDR2 SASEGT. The CDR3 length is 15 residues. Between the trimmed V and J ends, which lost 2 bases and 4 bases, there was a span of 11 bases. CDR3 amino acids: CASSEKEQGNEKLFF. The CDR3 DNA follows: TGTGCCAGCAGTGAAAAGGAACAGGGTAATGAAAAACTGTTTTTT.